One and the same sample provided the 32 T cell receptor beta chains below, sequenced in a study of CD8 T cells in Susac syndrome. The RNA input was about 0.5 to 1 ug, and it was reverse transcribed with random hexamers. TCRdb processed the immunoSEQ multiplex PCR reads anew with MiXCR; each CDR3 protein has one entry. The top ten hold approximately 0.2% of the sample, which has approximately 300,000 distinct CDR3 sequences, around 89% seen once. Sequenced input: CD8+ T cells from PBMCs. The origin of the receptors is a human donor with multiple sclerosis.

Details on this clonotype: A junction end diverges from the germline sequence, so it may reflect a read error. J is TRBJ2-1 and V is TRBV7-7; the match to TRBD1 covers 9 bases. The CDR3 loop spans 13 amino acids. Germline V gene sequence: CDR1 SSHAT, CDR2 FNYEAQ (reference sequence). CDR3 DNA: TGTGCTAGCAGCCCGGGACAGGGTAATGAGCAGTTCTTC. Protein sequence: CASSPGQGNEQFF. Looking up the rest from reference TRBV7-7 and TRBJ2-1 gives the full variable domain: GAGVSQSPRYKVTKRGQDVTLRCDPISSHATLYWYQQALGQGPEFLTYFNYEAQPDKSGLPSDRFSAERPEGSISTLTIQRTEQRDSAMYRCASSPGQGNEQFFGPGTRLTVL.

The rearrangement joins TRBV7-9 to TRBJ2-7, with D tentatively TRBD1 (5 bases). From germline, CDR1 is SEHNR and CDR2 FQNEAQ (reference sequence). The CDR3 length is 14 residues. V lost 2 bases to trimming and J lost 2 bases, with 10 bases between them. Here the CDR3 DNA reads TGTGCCAGCAGCTTACGCAGGGCTCCCTACGAGCAGTACTTC. Encoded protein: CASSLRRAPYEQYF.

V is TRBV9 and J is TRBJ2-5; D perhaps matches TRBD2 (6 bases). The CDR3 spans 16 residues. Trimming removed 3 bases at V and 8 bases at J, with 23 bases between. Germline V gives CDR1 SGDLS, CDR2 YYNGEE. CDR3 DNA sequence: TGTGCCAGCAGCGGTAAAGGCGGGGCTCCCTCAGATACCCAGTACTTC. This gives the protein CASSGKGGAPSDTQYF. Full variable domain (outside the CDR3, taken from reference TRBV9 and TRBJ2-5): DSGVTQTPKHLITATGQRVTLRCSPRSGDLSVYWYQQSLDQGLQFLIQYYNGEERAKGNILERFSAQQFPDLHSELNLSSLELGDSALYFCASSGKGGAPSDTQYFGPGTRLLVL.

This rearrangement joins TRBV5-1 to TRBJ2-1; TRBD2 agrees at 11 bases. The trim removed 3 bases at V and 6 bases at J, leaving 5 bases unmatched. The CDR3 totals 15 residues. Germline values: CDR1 SGHRS, CDR2 YFSETQ. The CDR3 is CASSYRTSGFNEQFF. In DNA form, the CDR3 reads TGCGCCAGCAGCTACCGGACTAGCGGGTTCAATGAGCAGTTCTTC. The complete variable domain, with remaining parts taken from reference TRBV5-1 and TRBJ2-1, reads KAGVTQTPRYLIKTRGQQVTLSCSPISGHRSVSWYQQTPGQGLQFLFEYFSETQRNKGNFPGRFSGRQFSNSRSEMNVSTLELGDSALYLCASSYRTSGFNEQFFGPGTRLTVL.

This sequence joins TRBV7-2 and TRBJ2-3, with D uncertain. This CDR3 is built from 13 residues. Trimming removed 3 bases from V and 4 bases from J, with 8 bases in between. Germline assignment: CDR1 SGHTA and CDR2 FQGNSA. The CDR3 loop is CASSFISSDTQYF. The CDR3, as DNA: TGTGCCAGCAGCTTTATATCCTCAGATACGCAGTATTTT.

V and J are TRBV28 and TRBJ2-3; tentatively, D is TRBD2 (6 bases). V lost 6 bases to trimming and J lost 0 bases, with 10 bases between them. This CDR3 comprises 14 residues. The germline V gene encodes CDR1 MDHEN and CDR2 SYDVKM. The CDR3 nucleotides read TGTGCCAGCAGCTCGGGACTTAGCACAGATACGCAGTATTTT. This codes for CASSSGLSTDTQYF.

The chain couples TRBV24-1 to TRBJ2-1; 9 bases map to TRBD2. The germline gives CDR1 KGHDR, CDR2 SFDVKD. With V trimmed by 2 bases and J by 4 bases, 5 bases remained unmatched. This CDR3 has 16 residues. CDR3 region: CATSDSAGGWYNEQFF. CDR3 nucleotide sequence: TGTGCCACCAGTGATTCGGCGGGAGGGTGGTACAATGAGCAGTTCTTC.

The CDR3, as DNA: TGCAGTGCTAGAGATCCTGGGAGCGTAAAGGAGACCCAGTACTTC. It translates to CSARDPGSVKETQYF. The J gene is TRBJ2-5, the V gene TRBV20-1; D might be TRBD2 (5 bases). Germline V CDR1 and CDR2: DFQATT, SNEGSKA (reference sequence). With 0 bases removed from V and 5 bases from J, the gap between germline ends came to 16 bases. The CDR3 is 15 residues long.

The V and J genes are TRBV2 and TRBJ2-2; D gene uncertain. Trimming pared 6 bases from V and 4 bases from J, leaving 12 bases between. The CDR3 is made up of 14 amino acids. The germline gives CDR1 SNHLY, CDR2 FYNNEI. In DNA, the CDR3 is TGTGCCAGCAGAACCAGCCCGAGCACCGGGGAGCTGTTTTTT. This codes for CASRTSPSTGELFF.

The rearrangement joins TRBV4-2 to TRBJ1-4; 7 positions agree with TRBD1. The length of the CDR3 is 16 residues. Germline V gene lookup returns CDR1 LGHNA and CDR2 YNFKEQ. J lost 1 base, V lost 1 base, and 3 bases had no gene match. Written as DNA, the CDR3 is TGTGCCAGCAGCCAAGGAGGGGGCGGAACTAATGAAAAACTGTTTTTT. Translated, it gives CASSQGGGGTNEKLFF.

The chain joins TRBV29-1 to TRBJ2-2, with 7 positions matching TRBD1. CDR3 length: 12 residues. The germline V gene encodes CDR1 SQVTM and CDR2 ANQGSEA. The ends lost 4 bases at V and 7 bases at J; junction bases unmatched: 3. The CDR3 is CSVVPGGGELFF. CDR3 DNA sequence: TGCAGCGTTGTCCCAGGGGGCGGGGAGCTGTTTTTT.

The chain has TRBV27 and TRBJ2-2; 9 nucleotides agree with TRBD1. This CDR3 is 15 amino acids long. With 4 bases clipped from V and 6 bases from J, the junction kept 6 bases outside the gene matches. Germline lookup yields CDR1 MNHEY and CDR2 SMNVEV (reference sequence). The DNA of the CDR3 is TGTGCCAGCAGTTGGGACAGGGATCGCCCCGGGGAGCTGTTTTTT. It specifies CASSWDRDRPGELFF.

The rearrangement uses TRBV12-3 or TRBV12-4 and TRBJ1-2; D is unclear. Deletions cut 7 bases from V and 5 bases from J, with 11 bases between. The CDR3 is 12 residues long. DNA for the CDR3: TGTGCCAGCACCACCGGTAGTTATGGCTACACCTTC. This sequence encodes CASTTGSYGYTF.

This clonotype was seen a single time. The chain joins TRBV6-2 or TRBV6-3 to TRBJ2-7; a possible D gene is TRBD2 (5 bases). Between the trimmed V and J ends, which lost 3 bases and 0 bases, there was a span of 9 bases. Per the germline V gene, CDR1 is MNHEY and CDR2 is SVGEGT. The CDR3 spans 14 residues. The CDR3 is CASSYGLNSYEQYF. The CDR3 DNA reads as TGTGCCAGCAGTTATGGACTGAACTCCTACGAGCAGTACTTC.

V gene TRBV4-3 combines with J gene TRBJ1-1; 8 nucleotides line up with TRBD1. The V gene end was trimmed by 3 bases and the J gene end by 6 bases; junction bases not matched to a gene: 9. Germline CDR1 reads LGHNA; CDR2 reads YSLEER. This CDR3 is built from 15 residues. DNA for the CDR3: TGCGCCAGCAGCCAGCCAGGGGGCGCGGGCTCTGAAGCTTTCTTT. This encodes CASSQPGGAGSEAFF.

The chain links TRBV5-1 to TRBJ2-1; TRBD2 is a possible D gene (6 bases). This CDR3 spans 16 amino acids. V dropped 3 bases and J dropped 1 base, with 14 bases sitting between them. Looked up from germline, CDR1 is SGHRS and CDR2 is YFSETQ. CDR3 in DNA: TGCGCCAGCAGCTCGGGGGTGAGCACGTCCTACAATGAGCAGTTCTTC. It is translated as CASSSGVSTSYNEQFF.

This sequence joins TRBV6-5 and TRBJ1-5, with 7 bases that match TRBD1. J gave up 5 bases and V 5 bases, and 6 bases lay outside the gene matches. Looked up from germline, CDR1 is MNHEY and CDR2 is SVGAGI. CDR3 length equals 14 residues. The CDR3: CASSPGGEHQPQHF. The CDR3 nucleotides read TGTGCCAGCAGTCCAGGGGGGGAACATCAGCCCCAGCATTTT.

This clonotype occurred once. The chain is built from TRBV3-1 and TRBJ1-1; 11 bases line up with TRBD1. Germline CDR1 reads LGHDT; CDR2 reads YNNKEL (reference sequence). CDR3 length: 16 amino acids. Trimming removed 4 bases from V and 4 bases from J; junction bases left unmatched: 8. The CDR3 region is CASSPFGQGAITEAFF. The CDR3 DNA follows: TGTGCCAGCAGCCCGTTTGGACAGGGGGCGATCACTGAAGCTTTCTTT.

This chain joins TRBV7-6 and TRBJ2-7; tentatively, D is TRBD1 (5 bases). CDR1 SGHVS and CDR2 FNYEAQ come from the germline V gene. Deletions cut 6 bases from V and 6 bases from J, with 15 bases between. The CDR3 length is 13 residues. The CDR3 DNA reads TGTGCCAGCAGAGCGACCCAGGGAAGCGAGCAGTACTTC. It codes for CASRATQGSEQYF.

The J gene is TRBJ2-3, the V gene TRBV24-1; 10 bases align to TRBD2. Germline loops: CDR1 KGHDR, CDR2 SFDVKD. The V and J ends lost 3 bases and 4 bases, in that order; junction bases with no gene match: 9. CDR3 length equals 17 residues. The CDR3 here is CATSDLRLAGDSDTQYF. CDR3 in DNA: TGTGCCACCAGTGATCTGAGGCTAGCGGGAGACTCAGATACGCAGTATTTT.

The chain has TRBV7-9 and TRBJ1-2; 7 bases fit TRBD1. The junction had 7 bases not matched to a gene; V was cut back by 7 bases and J by 8 bases. The CDR3 is 12 residues long. Germline-derived CDR1 and CDR2 are SEHNR and FQNEAQ (reference sequence). The CDR3 DNA is TGTGCCAGCACCGGAGACAGGGCAGGCTACACCTTC. This codes for CASTGDRAGYTF. Together with reference TRBV7-9 and TRBJ1-2, the CDR3 gives the full variable domain: DTGVSQNPRHKITKRGQNVTFRCDPISEHNRLYWYRQTLGQGPEFLTYFQNEAQLEKSRLLSDRFSAERPKGSFSTLEIQRTEQGDSAMYLCASTGDRAGYTFGSGTRLTVV.

This chain joins TRBV2 and TRBJ2-7, with a tentative D call TRBD1 (5 bases). Per the germline V gene, CDR1 is SNHLY and CDR2 is FYNNEI. V was cut by 0 bases and J by 3 bases, with 15 bases left in between. There are 16 residues in the CDR3. The CDR3 coding sequence is TGTGCCAGCAGTGAAGCCGGTGGGGCCACCCTCTACGAGCAGTACTTC. Encoded protein: CASSEAGGATLYEQYF.

V is TRBV5-8 and J is TRBJ1-1, with D perhaps TRBD1 (6 bases). This CDR3 has 15 amino acids. V gave up 3 bases and J gave up 1 base, with 13 bases separating them. Germline CDR1 SGHTS, CDR2 YDEGEE. The CDR3 reads CASSSLQTGNTEAFF. The DNA for the CDR3 is TGTGCCAGCAGCTCCTTACAGACAGGGAACACTGAAGCTTTCTTT.

The chain is built from TRBV12-3 or TRBV12-4 and TRBJ2-4; TRBD2 aligns across 7 bases. The junction had 9 bases not matched to a gene; V was cut back by 6 bases and J by 7 bases. The CDR3 extends over 14 amino acids. The CDR3 DNA reads as TGTGCCAGCAGGCCGATGACTAGCTTGAACATTCAGTACTTC. Protein: CASRPMTSLNIQYF.

The genes are TRBV27 and TRBJ2-2, with D unresolved. Germline CDR1 reads MNHEY; CDR2 reads SMNVEV (reference sequence). Trimming took 3 bases from V and 1 from J, leaving 12 bases between them. This CDR3 has 16 residues. CDR3 sequence: CASSFITPGNTGELFF. CDR3 nucleotide sequence: TGTGCCAGCAGTTTTATCACACCGGGGAACACCGGGGAGCTGTTTTTT.

The chain recombines TRBV28 with TRBJ2-5; 12 bases agree with TRBD2. This CDR3 is built from 19 residues. CDR1 is MDHEN and CDR2 is SYDVKM in the germline V gene. Trimming removed 5 bases from V and 0 bases from J; junction bases left unmatched: 13. The CDR3 loop reads CASSALIASGGEYQETQYF. The CDR3 DNA reads as TGTGCCAGCAGTGCCCTCATCGCTAGCGGGGGGGAGTACCAAGAGACCCAGTACTTC.

This CDR3 reads CASSYTGSSSPLHF. CDR3 nucleotides: TGTGCCAGCAGTTACACAGGGAGTAGTTCACCCCTCCACTTT. This chain links TRBV6-2 or TRBV6-3 with TRBJ1-6; possible D gene TRBD1, 6 bases. This CDR3 comprises 14 residues. Germline V gene lookup returns CDR1 MNHEY and CDR2 SVGEGT. The V gene lost 2 bases and the J gene lost 9 bases, with 11 bases spanning the gap.

The chain links TRBV9 to TRBJ2-7; 10 positions agree with TRBD2. V shed 7 bases, J shed 1 base, and the junction held 2 bases outside the gene matches. Germline-derived CDR1 and CDR2 are SGDLS and YYNGEE. CDR3 length: 13 residues. The CDR3 here is CASAAGGSYEQYF. The CDR3, as DNA: TGTGCCAGCGCAGCGGGAGGGTCCTACGAGCAGTACTTC.

This clonotype has just a few counts. This sequence joins TRBV15 and TRBJ2-7; 10 nucleotides agree with TRBD2. Germline V gene lookup returns CDR1 LNHNV and CDR2 YYDKDF (reference sequence). The V segment lost 3 bases and the J segment 3 bases; nucleotides outside the gene matches: 2. The CDR3 contains 14 residues. The CDR3 reads CATSSASGGYEQYF. The CDR3 nucleotides read TGTGCCACCAGCAGCGCTAGCGGGGGCTACGAGCAGTACTTC.

The chain carries TRBV20-1 and TRBJ2-7; the D gene is possibly TRBD2 (6 bases). The germline V gene encodes CDR1 DFQATT and CDR2 SNEGSKA (reference sequence). This CDR3 is built from 13 residues. Trimming stripped 3 bases from V and 2 bases from J, with 11 bases between. The DNA of the CDR3 is TGCAGTGCTAGCGGGGGTGGAGCCTACGAGCAGTACTTC. It is translated as CSASGGGAYEQYF.

The chain employs TRBV4-1 and TRBJ1-1; D not certain. This CDR3 region has 17 residues. V lost 0 bases to trimming and J lost 0 bases, with 14 bases between them. Germline values: CDR1 MGHRA, CDR2 YSYEKL. DNA for the CDR3: TGCGCCAGCAGCCAAGATGGGGTGGGTTACATGAACACTGAAGCTTTCTTT. It specifies CASSQDGVGYMNTEAFF.

The CDR3 sequence: CASSIPRRAGELFF. The CDR3 DNA reads as TGTGCCAGTAGTATACCCCGACGGGCCGGGGAGCTGTTTTTT. This chain uses TRBV19 with TRBJ2-2; D uncertain. In germline, CDR1 is LNHDA, CDR2 SQIVND (reference sequence). Trimming took off 2 bases at V and 6 bases at J, with 10 bases between the two ends. The CDR3 consists of 14 residues.